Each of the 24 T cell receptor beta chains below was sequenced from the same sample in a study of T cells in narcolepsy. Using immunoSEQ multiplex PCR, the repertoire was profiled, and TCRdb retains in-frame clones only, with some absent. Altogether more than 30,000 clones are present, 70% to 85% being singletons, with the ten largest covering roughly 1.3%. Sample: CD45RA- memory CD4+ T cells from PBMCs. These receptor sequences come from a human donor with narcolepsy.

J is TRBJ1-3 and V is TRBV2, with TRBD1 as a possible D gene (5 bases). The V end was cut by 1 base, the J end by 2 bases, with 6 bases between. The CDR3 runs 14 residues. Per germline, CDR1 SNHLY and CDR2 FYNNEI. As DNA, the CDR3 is TGTGCCAGCAGTGAAGGGGGGACTGGAAACACCATATATTTT. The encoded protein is CASSEGGTGNTIYF.

The CDR3, as DNA: TGTGCCAGCTCACCCGGGACAGATCAGCCCCAGCATTTT. This translates into CASSPGTDQPQHF. The chain has TRBV18 and TRBJ1-5; the match to TRBD1 covers 7 bases. V lost 3 bases, J lost 5 bases, and 1 base stayed unmatched. Germline CDR1 reads KGHSH; CDR2 reads LQKENI. The CDR3 is 13 residues long.

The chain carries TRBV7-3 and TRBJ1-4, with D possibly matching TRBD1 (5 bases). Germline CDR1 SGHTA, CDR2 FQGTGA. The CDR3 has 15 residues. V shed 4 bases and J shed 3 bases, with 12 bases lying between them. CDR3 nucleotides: TGTGCCAGCAGCTCCCAGGGATCTCCTAATGAAAAACTGTTTTTT. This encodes CASSSQGSPNEKLFF.

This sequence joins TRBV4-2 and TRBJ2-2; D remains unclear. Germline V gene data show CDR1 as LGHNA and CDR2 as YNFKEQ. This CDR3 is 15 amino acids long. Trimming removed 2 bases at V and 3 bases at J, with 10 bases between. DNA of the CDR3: TGTGCCAGCAGCCAACAGTCCCAGCACACCGGGGAGCTGTTTTTT. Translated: CASSQQSQHTGELFF.

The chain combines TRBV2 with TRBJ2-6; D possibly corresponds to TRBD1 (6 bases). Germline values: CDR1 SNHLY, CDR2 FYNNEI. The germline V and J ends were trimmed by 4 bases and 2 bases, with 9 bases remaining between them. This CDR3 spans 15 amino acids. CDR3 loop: CASSGTGTGANVLTF. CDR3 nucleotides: TGTGCCAGCAGTGGAACAGGGACTGGGGCCAACGTCCTGACTTTC.

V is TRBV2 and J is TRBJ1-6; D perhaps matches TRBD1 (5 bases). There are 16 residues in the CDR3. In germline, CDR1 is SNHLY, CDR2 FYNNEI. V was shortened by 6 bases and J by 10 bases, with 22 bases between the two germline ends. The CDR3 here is CASSSGATGVGSPLHF. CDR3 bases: TGTGCCAGCAGCTCAGGAGCGACGGGGGTTGGGTCACCCCTCCACTTT.

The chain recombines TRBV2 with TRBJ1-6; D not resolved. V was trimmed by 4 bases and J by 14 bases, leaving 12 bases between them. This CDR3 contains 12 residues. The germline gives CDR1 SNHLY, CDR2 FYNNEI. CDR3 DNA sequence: TGTGCCAGCAGTGGAGATGAGGTCACCCTCCACTTT. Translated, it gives CASSGDEVTLHF. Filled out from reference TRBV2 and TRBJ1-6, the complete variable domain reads EPEVTQTPSHQVTQMGQEVILRCVPISNHLYFYWYRQILGQKVEFLVSFYNNEISEKSEIFDDQFSVERPDGSNFTLKIRSTKLEDSAMYFCASSGDEVTLHFGNGTRLTVT.

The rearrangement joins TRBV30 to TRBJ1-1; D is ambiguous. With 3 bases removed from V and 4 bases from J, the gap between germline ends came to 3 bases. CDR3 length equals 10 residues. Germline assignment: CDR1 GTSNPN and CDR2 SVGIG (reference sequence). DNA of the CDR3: TGTGCCTGGAGGGTCACTGAAGCTTTCTTT. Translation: CAWRVTEAFF.

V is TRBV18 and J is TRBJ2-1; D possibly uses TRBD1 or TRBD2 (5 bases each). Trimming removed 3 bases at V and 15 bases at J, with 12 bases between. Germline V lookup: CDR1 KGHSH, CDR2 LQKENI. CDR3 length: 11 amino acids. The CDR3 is CASSPGDPWFF. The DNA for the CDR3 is TGTGCCAGCTCACCGGGGGACCCATGGTTCTTC.

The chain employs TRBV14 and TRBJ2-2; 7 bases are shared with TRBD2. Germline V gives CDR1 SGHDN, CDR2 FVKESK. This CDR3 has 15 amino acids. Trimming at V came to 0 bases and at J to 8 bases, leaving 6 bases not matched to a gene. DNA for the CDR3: TGTGCCAGCAGCCAAGATCCAGCGGGATATGGGGAGCTGTTTTTT. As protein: CASSQDPAGYGELFF.

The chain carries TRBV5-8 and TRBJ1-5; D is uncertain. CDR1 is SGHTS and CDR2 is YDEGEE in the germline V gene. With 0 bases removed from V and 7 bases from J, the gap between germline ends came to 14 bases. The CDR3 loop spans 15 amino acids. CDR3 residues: CASSLDLLGRQPQHF. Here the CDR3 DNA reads TGTGCCAGCAGCTTGGATTTATTGGGTAGACAGCCCCAGCATTTT.

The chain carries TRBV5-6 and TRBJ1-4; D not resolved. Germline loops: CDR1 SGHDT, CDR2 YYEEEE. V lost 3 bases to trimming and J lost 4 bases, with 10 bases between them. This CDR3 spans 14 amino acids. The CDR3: CASSSHGHNEKLFF. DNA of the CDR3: TGTGCCAGCAGCTCCCACGGGCATAATGAAAAACTGTTTTTT.

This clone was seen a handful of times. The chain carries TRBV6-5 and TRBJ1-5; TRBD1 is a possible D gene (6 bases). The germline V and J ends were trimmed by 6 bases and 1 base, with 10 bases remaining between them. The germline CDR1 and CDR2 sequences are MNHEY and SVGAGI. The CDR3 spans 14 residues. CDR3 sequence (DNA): TGTGCCAGCAGGTCCGGACAGAGCAATCAGCCCCAGCATTTT. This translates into CASRSGQSNQPQHF.

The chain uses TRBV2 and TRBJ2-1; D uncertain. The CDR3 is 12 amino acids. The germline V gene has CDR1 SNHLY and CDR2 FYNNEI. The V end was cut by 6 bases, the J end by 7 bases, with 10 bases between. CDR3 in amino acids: CASSPPINEQFF. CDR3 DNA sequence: TGTGCCAGCAGCCCCCCGATAAATGAGCAGTTCTTC.

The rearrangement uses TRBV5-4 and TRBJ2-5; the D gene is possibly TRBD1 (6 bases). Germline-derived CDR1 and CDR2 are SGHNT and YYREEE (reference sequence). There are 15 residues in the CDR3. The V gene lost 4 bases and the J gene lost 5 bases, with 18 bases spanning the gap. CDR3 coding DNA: TGTGCCAGCAGCAGGGCACAGGGCTTCGACGAGACCCAGTACTTC. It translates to CASSRAQGFDETQYF.

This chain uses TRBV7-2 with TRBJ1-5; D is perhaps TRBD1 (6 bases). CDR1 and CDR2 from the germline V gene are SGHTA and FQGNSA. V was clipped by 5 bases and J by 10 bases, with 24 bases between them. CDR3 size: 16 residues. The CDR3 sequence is CASSDFVDSSISPQHF. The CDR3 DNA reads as TGTGCCAGCAGCGACTTCGTGGACAGCTCAATCAGCCCCCAGCATTTT.

DNA for the CDR3: TGTGCCGCTCGGAGGGCCAGCAATCAGCCCCAGCATTTT. Its protein is CAARRASNQPQHF. This sequence joins TRBV6-5 and TRBJ1-5; no definite D call. The CDR3 is made up of 13 amino acids. Germline V gene sequence: CDR1 MNHEY, CDR2 SVGAGI. Trimming removed 11 bases from V and 1 base from J, with 12 bases in between.

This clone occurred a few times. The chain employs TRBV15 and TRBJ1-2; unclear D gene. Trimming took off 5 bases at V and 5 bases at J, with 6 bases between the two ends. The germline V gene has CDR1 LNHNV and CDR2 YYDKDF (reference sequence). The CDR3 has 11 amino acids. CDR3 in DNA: TGTGCCACCAGCCGGGAGTATGGCTACACCTTC. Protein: CATSREYGYTF.

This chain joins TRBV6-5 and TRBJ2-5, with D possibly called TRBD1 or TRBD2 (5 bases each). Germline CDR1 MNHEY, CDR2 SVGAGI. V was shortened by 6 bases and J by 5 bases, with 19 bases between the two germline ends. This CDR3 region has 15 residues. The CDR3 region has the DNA TGTGCCAGCAGCCGGGACCTCTCCATGGTGGAGACCCAGTACTTC. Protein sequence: CASSRDLSMVETQYF.

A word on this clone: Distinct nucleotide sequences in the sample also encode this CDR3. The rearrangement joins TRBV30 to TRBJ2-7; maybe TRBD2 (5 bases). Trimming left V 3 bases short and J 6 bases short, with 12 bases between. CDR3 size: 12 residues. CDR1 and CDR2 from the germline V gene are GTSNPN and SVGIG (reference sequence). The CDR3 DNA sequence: TGTGCCTGGAGACGAGGGTTAGGCGAGCAGTACGTC. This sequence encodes CAWRRGLGEQYV.

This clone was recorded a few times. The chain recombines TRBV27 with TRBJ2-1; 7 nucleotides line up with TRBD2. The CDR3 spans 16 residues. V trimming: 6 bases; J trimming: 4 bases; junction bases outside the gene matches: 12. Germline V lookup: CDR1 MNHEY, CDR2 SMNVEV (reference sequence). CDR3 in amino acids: CASSRPLPGGYNEQFF. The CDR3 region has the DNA TGTGCCAGCAGCCGACCTCTGCCCGGGGGGTACAATGAGCAGTTCTTC.

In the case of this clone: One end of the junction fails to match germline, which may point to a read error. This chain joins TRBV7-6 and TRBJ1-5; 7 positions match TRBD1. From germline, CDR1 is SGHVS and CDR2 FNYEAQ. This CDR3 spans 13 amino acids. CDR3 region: CASSLDRDQPQHF. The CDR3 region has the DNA TGTGCTAGCAGCTTAGACAGGGATCAGCCCCAGCATTTT.

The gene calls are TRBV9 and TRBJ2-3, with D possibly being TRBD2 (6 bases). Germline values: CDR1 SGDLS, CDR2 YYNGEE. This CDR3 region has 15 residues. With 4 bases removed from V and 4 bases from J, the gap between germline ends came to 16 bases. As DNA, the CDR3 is TGTGCCAGCAGCCCCCCAACCGGGGGTTCAGATACGCAGTATTTT. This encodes CASSPPTGGSDTQYF.

In DNA form, the CDR3 reads TGTGCCAGCAGCTTGGGGGCCACTTATCAGCCCCAGCATTTT. It translates to CASSLGATYQPQHF. The V and J genes are TRBV5-6 and TRBJ1-5; D is undetermined. V was pared by 0 bases and J by 5 bases, with 9 bases between. CDR1 and CDR2 from the germline V gene are SGHDT and YYEEEE. CDR3 length: 14 residues.